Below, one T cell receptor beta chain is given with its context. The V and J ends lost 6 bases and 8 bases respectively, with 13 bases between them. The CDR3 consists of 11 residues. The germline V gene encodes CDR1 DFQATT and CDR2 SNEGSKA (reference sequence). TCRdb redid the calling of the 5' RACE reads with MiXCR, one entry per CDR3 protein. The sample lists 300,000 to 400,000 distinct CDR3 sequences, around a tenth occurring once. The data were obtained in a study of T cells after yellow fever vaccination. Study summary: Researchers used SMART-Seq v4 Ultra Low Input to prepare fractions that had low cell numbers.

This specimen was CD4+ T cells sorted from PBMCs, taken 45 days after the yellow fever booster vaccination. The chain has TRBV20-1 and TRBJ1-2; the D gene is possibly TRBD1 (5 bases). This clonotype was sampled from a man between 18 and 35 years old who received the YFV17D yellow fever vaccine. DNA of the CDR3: TGCAGTGCCGGGACGGGTCAGGGCTACACCTTC. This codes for CSAGTGQGYTF.